The 23 T cell receptor beta chains below all came from one sample that was sequenced in a study of T cell repertoires in cytomegalovirus infection. No antigen has been assigned to these receptors. MiXCR was run by TCRdb on the reads, yielding one entry per CDR3 protein. There are roughly 990,000 distinct CDR3 sequences in the sample; approximately 31% occur only once, and around 15% lies in the top ten. Specimen: cultured CD8+ T cells from PBMCs, collected from culture after CMV antigen stimulation. The source is a human donor in good health (CMV status not recorded). Some clones in this sample may be carry-over from other donors' samples.

The chain's CDR3 is CASIRGWGSYNEQFF. DNA for the CDR3: TGTGCCAGCATCCGGGGATGGGGCTCCTACAATGAGCAGTTCTTC. The chain is built from TRBV27 and TRBJ2-1; TRBD2 might be the D (5 bases). The CDR3 is 15 amino acids. Germline V gene lookup returns CDR1 MNHEY and CDR2 SMNVEV (reference sequence). The ends were cut back, 7 bases at V and 0 bases at J, with 13 bases in the middle.

This clonotype was recorded at least ten times. The rearrangement uses TRBV6-5 and TRBJ1-2; D not resolved. Deletions cut 3 bases from V and 8 bases from J, with 13 bases between. The V gene's germline CDR1 is MNHEY and CDR2 SVGAGI. This CDR3 has 13 residues. This CDR3 is CASSYGSLLGYTF. As DNA, the CDR3 is TGTGCCAGCAGTTATGGGAGCCTTTTAGGCTACACCTTC.

The rearrangement links TRBV6-8 to TRBJ2-5; 11 nucleotides line up with TRBD2. The V gene end was trimmed by 0 bases and the J gene end by 1 base; junction bases not matched to a gene: 4. Germline values: CDR1 MNHGY, CDR2 SAAAGT. The CDR3 runs to 17 residues. The CDR3 DNA reads as TGTGCCAGCAGTTACTCGTGGACTAGCGGGCTCCAAGAGACCCAGTACTTC. Its protein is CASSYSWTSGLQETQYF.

The chain combines TRBV6-1 with TRBJ2-7; TRBD2 might be the D (5 bases). V was shortened by 3 bases and J by 2 bases, with 14 bases between the two germline ends. The CDR3 sequence is 15 residues long. Looked up from germline, CDR1 is MNHNS and CDR2 is SASEGT. CDR3 protein: CASSDIRTVTYEQYV. CDR3 nucleotide sequence: TGTGCCAGCAGTGATATCCGGACTGTGACCTACGAGCAGTACGTC.

This clonotype was detected a few times. The V and J genes are TRBV6-6 and TRBJ2-7; 8 positions match TRBD2. Germline V gives CDR1 MNHNY, CDR2 SVGAGI (reference sequence). This CDR3 is 15 amino acids long. Trimming at V came to 2 bases and at J to 5 bases, leaving 8 bases not matched to a gene. In DNA form, the CDR3 reads TGTGCCAGCAGTTACCGGGGGGGGGCGAGCCACGAGCAGTACGTC. Protein product: CASSYRGGASHEQYV.

This clonotype was seen only a few times. This chain joins TRBV7-2 and TRBJ1-5; tentative D call: TRBD1 (5 bases). CDR3 size: 17 residues. Germline values: CDR1 SGHTA, CDR2 FQGNSA. Trimming took off 3 bases at V and 1 base at J, with 16 bases between the two ends. As DNA, the CDR3 is TGTGCCAGCAGCTTTGTGGGGGGGGGGGACAGCAATCAGCCCCAGCATTTT. This sequence encodes CASSFVGGGDSNQPQHF.

The J gene is TRBJ1-1, the V gene TRBV6-5; TRBD1 might be the D (5 bases). The germline V gene encodes CDR1 MNHEY and CDR2 SVGAGI. This CDR3 contains 14 residues. V was clipped by 7 bases and J by 4 bases, with 16 bases between them. The CDR3 loop reads CASTYGGEATEAFF. The CDR3 DNA follows: TGTGCCAGCACCTACGGAGGGGAGGCCACTGAAGCTTTCTTT.

Comments on this clonotype: A much bigger clone sits one base away, suggesting this may be a read error. The gene calls are TRBV6-2 or TRBV6-3 and TRBJ1-6; 7 positions match TRBD1. The CDR3 is 15 residues long. Germline CDR1 and CDR2: MNHEY and SVGEGT. CDR3 DNA sequence: TGTGTCAGCAGTTACCGGCAGGGGGTCCATTCACCCCTCCACTTT. It is translated as CVSSYRQGVHSPLHF.

Worth noting for this clonotype: Being one base from a much bigger clone, this may be a read error. J is TRBJ2-1 and V is TRBV15, with a possible D match to TRBD2 (7 bases). CDR1 is LNHNV and CDR2 is YYDKDF in the germline V gene (reference sequence). CDR3 length: 16 residues. Written as DNA, the CDR3 is TGTGTCACCAGCAGAGATCGAGACGGGGGGCGGAATGAGCAGTTCTTC. Encoded protein: CVTSRDRDGGRNEQFF.

This clonotype was seen many times. The chain links TRBV7-2 to TRBJ2-7; D call uncertain. Germline V CDR1 and CDR2: SGHTA, FQGNSA. V dropped 5 bases and J dropped 2 bases, with 4 bases sitting between them. The CDR3 contains 11 residues. The CDR3 loop is CASSQAYEQYV. For the CDR3, the DNA is TGTGCCAGCAGCCAAGCCTACGAGCAGTACGTC.

This clonotype was seen a handful of times. CDR3 in amino acids: CASSQDLGLAGGQETQYF. CDR3 coding DNA: TGCGCCAGCAGCCAAGATCTAGGGCTAGCGGGGGGCCAAGAGACCCAGTACTTC. The chain recombines TRBV4-3 with TRBJ2-5; TRBD2 aligns across 11 bases. The germline gives CDR1 LGHNA, CDR2 YSLEER. Losses at the gene ends were 0 bases for V and 1 base for J; bases not matched to a gene: 7. The CDR3 extends over 18 amino acids.

In this sample, this clonotype turned up a few times. The rearrangement joins TRBV10-3 to TRBJ1-1; 10 bases are a match to TRBD1. J gave up 1 base and V 2 bases, and 13 bases lay outside the gene matches. The CDR3 loop spans 19 amino acids. The germline CDR1 and CDR2 sequences are ENHRY and SYGVKD. The CDR3 is CAISEPYVGQGTWNTEAFF. The CDR3, as DNA: TGTGCCATCAGTGAGCCTTATGTGGGACAGGGGACCTGGAACACTGAAGCTTTCTTT.

The chain joins TRBV7-9 to TRBJ2-6; D unclear. Trimming shortened V by 5 bases and J by 6 bases, and 5 bases separated the two germline ends. The CDR3 has 12 residues. Per germline, CDR1 SEHNR and CDR2 FQNEAQ (reference sequence). In nucleotides, the CDR3 is TGTGCCAGCAGCGGGTTGGCCAACGTCCTGACTTTC. Translation: CASSGLANVLTF.

In its sample, this clonotype was seen many times. This chain uses TRBV7-6 with TRBJ2-1; 12 bases are shared with TRBD2. V was clipped by 5 bases and J by 7 bases; unmatched bases: 9. The CDR3 length is 16 residues. CDR1 SGHVS and CDR2 FNYEAQ come from the germline V gene. CDR3 residues: CASSLVTSGGWNEQFF. In DNA form, the CDR3 reads TGTGCCAGCAGCCTAGTGACTAGCGGGGGTTGGAATGAGCAGTTCTTC.

This clonotype was observed a few times. The chain has TRBV9 and TRBJ1-2, with 7 bases lining up with TRBD1. J lost 8 bases, V lost 0 bases, and 7 bases had no gene match. The CDR3 is 14 amino acids. Germline CDR1 SGDLS, CDR2 YYNGEE. The CDR3 DNA reads TGTGCCAGCAGCGTAGACCGACAGGGAGGAGGCTACACCTTC. Its translation: CASSVDRQGGGYTF. Drawing the rest from reference TRBV9 and TRBJ1-2, the complete variable domain is DSGVTQTPKHLITATGQRVTLRCSPRSGDLSVYWYQQSLDQGLQFLIQYYNGEERAKGNILERFSAQQFPDLHSELNLSSLELGDSALYFCASSVDRQGGGYTFGSGTRLTVV.

Only a few counts were recorded for this clonotype. The gene calls are TRBV7-9 and TRBJ2-5, with TRBD1 as a possible D gene (6 bases). This CDR3 region has 16 residues. The germline V and J ends were trimmed by 0 bases and 5 bases, with 16 bases remaining between them. Germline CDR1 and CDR2: SEHNR and FQNEAQ (reference sequence). The CDR3 spells CASSLARTAQGETQYF. The CDR3 DNA sequence: TGTGCCAGCAGCTTAGCGCGTACAGCCCAGGGGGAGACCCAGTACTTC.

This clonotype was detected a few times. The J gene is TRBJ1-2, the V gene TRBV7-6; no definite D call. This CDR3 is 12 amino acids long. Trimming removed 0 bases at V and 12 bases at J, with 11 bases between. CDR1 SGHVS and CDR2 FNYEAQ come from the germline V gene. CDR3 sequence: CASSLALTKDTF. CDR3 sequence (DNA): TGTGCCAGCAGCTTAGCTCTGACGAAGGACACCTTC.

This clonotype was seen a handful of times. V and J are TRBV28 and TRBJ2-1; D is perhaps TRBD2 (6 bases). With 3 bases removed from V and 3 bases from J, the gap between germline ends came to 12 bases. Germline lookup yields CDR1 MDHEN and CDR2 SYDVKM. CDR3 length: 15 residues. Here the CDR3 DNA reads TGTGCCAGCAGTTTGCCGGGACTGGACTACAATGAGCAGTTCTTC. It translates to CASSLPGLDYNEQFF.

Turning to this clonotype: Mismatch with germline at one junction end may stem from a read error. This chain links TRBV12-3 or TRBV12-4 with TRBJ2-4; 7 bases map to TRBD1. The CDR3 covers 15 residues. The CDR3 reads CVSRLGTELQRIQYF. The CDR3 nucleotides are TGTGTCAGCAGACTGGGGACAGAATTACAAAGGATTCAGTACTTC.

This clonotype came up many times. The J gene is TRBJ2-3, the V gene TRBV6-2 or TRBV6-3; 7 nucleotides agree with TRBD2. Germline trimming cut 5 bases from V and 5 bases from J; bases unmatched to any gene: 7. The germline gives CDR1 MNHEY, CDR2 SVGEGT. The CDR3 is 14 residues long. The CDR3, as DNA: TGTGCCAGCAGTAACGGACTAGTTAGAGATACGCAGTATTTT. The encoded protein is CASSNGLVRDTQYF.

This clonotype has more than one count but fewer than ten. The chain carries TRBV11-2 and TRBJ2-5, with D perhaps TRBD1 (5 bases). Germline-derived CDR1 and CDR2 are SGHAT and FQNNGV. V was clipped by 2 bases and J by 2 bases, with 12 bases between them. This CDR3 region has 15 residues. For the CDR3, the DNA is TGTGCCAGCAGCTTAACCCCGACAGTACAAGAGACCCAGTACTTC. Protein: CASSLTPTVQETQYF.

This chain connects TRBV6-1 to TRBJ2-5, with 11 bases fitting TRBD2. The V gene end was trimmed by 4 bases and the J gene end by 1 base; junction bases not matched to a gene: 8. Germline V gives CDR1 MNHNS, CDR2 SASEGT. The CDR3 has 17 amino acids. CDR3 coding DNA: TGTGCCAGCAGTGGGGTGGGGACTAGCGGCTTCCAAGAGACCCAGTACTTC. Amino acids: CASSGVGTSGFQETQYF.

This clonotype appeared many times. Written as DNA, the CDR3 is TGTGCCAGCAGTGAAGCGGACAGCCGGGACAGGCGTGGAAATGAGCAGTTCTTC. Translating it yields CASSEADSRDRRGNEQFF. The chain is built from TRBV6-1 and TRBJ2-1; 8 bases agree with TRBD1. Germline CDR1 is MNHNS and CDR2 is SASEGT. V dropped 0 bases and J dropped 7; count of bases not matched to a gene: 14. This CDR3 region has 18 residues.